This T cell receptor beta chain was identified in a study of OX40 agonist ivuxolimab in advanced cancers. CDR1 MNHEY and CDR2 SMNVEV come from the germline V gene (reference sequence). The CDR3 covers 14 residues. Trimming pared 5 bases from V and 0 bases from J, leaving 10 bases between. Data came from immunoSEQ multiplex PCR; TCRdb stores just in-frame clones and leaves some out. The sample has 20,000 to 25,000 clones; 84% are singletons. The chain combines TRBV27 with TRBJ1-1, with D perhaps TRBD1 (6 bases). The TCR originated in an adult with an advanced solid tumor such as melanoma, head and neck, liver or kidney cancer. Sequenced here: CD4+ or CD8+ T cells sorted from blood, sampled in a trial of the OX40 agonist ivuxolimab. In DNA, the CDR3 is TGTGCCAGCAGTCTCGGGGGCTTGAACACTGAAGCTTTCTTT. Protein: CASSLGGLNTEAFF.